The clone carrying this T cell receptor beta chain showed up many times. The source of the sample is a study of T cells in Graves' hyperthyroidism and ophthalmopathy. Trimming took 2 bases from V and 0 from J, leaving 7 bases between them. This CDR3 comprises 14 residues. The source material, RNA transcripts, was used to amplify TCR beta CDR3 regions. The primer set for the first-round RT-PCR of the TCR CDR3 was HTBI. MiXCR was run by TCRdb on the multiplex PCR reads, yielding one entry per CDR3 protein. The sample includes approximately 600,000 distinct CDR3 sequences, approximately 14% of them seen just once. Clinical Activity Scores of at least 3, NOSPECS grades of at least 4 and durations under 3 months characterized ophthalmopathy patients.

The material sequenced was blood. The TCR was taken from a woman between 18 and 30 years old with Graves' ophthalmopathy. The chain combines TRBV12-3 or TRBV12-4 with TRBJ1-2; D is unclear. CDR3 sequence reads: CASSLTEANYGYTF. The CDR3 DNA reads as TGTGCCAGCAGTTTAACGGAGGCTAACTATGGCTACACCTTC.